This record concerns one T cell receptor (beta chain) sequence. This sample was included in a study of blood T cell repertoires in COVID-19. Study-level background: Spain, Italy and the United States supplied samples that represented acute and convalescent COVID-19. The cDNA or gDNA used as material had been derived from T cells, B-cell-depleted T cells, or PBMCs.

The CDR3 is made up of 12 amino acids. Trimming took 0 bases from V and 6 from J, leaving 9 bases between them. The germline V gene has CDR1 SQVTM and CDR2 ANQGSEA. Method: immunoSEQ multiplex PCR; TCRdb's copy keeps in-frame clones and lacks some. The data contain about 60,000 clones, roughly two thirds of them singletons. The sequenced material came from peripheral blood. The rearrangement links TRBV29-1 to TRBJ2-7; D possibly corresponds to TRBD1 (5 bases). This TCR came from a woman aged 70-85 years with COVID-19, enrolled during active disease. This chain's CDR3 is CSVEESQGEQYF. CDR3 sequence (DNA): TGCAGCGTTGAAGAATCCCAGGGCGAGCAGTACTTC.